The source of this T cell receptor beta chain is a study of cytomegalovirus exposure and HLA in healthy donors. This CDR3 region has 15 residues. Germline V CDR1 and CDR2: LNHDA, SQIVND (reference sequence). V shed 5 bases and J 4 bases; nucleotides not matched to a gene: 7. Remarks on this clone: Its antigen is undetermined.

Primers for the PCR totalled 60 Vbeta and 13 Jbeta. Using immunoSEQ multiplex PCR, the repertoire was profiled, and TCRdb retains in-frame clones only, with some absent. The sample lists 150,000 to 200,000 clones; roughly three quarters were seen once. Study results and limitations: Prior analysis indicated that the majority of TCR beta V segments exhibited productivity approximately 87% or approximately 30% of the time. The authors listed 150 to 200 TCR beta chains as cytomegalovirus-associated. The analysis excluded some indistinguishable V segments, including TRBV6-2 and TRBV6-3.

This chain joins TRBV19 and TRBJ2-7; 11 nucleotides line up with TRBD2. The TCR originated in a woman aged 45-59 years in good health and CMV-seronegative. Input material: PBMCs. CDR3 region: CASSLTSGILYEQYF. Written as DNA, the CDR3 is TGTGCCAGTAGTCTGACTAGCGGGATTCTGTACGAGCAGTACTTC.